This T cell receptor (beta chain) derives from a study of OX40 agonist ivuxolimab in advanced cancers. Background on the study: Prior anti-PD-1, anti-PD-L1 or anti-CTLA-4 therapy was allowed; around 40% had some.

The assay was immunoSEQ multiplex PCR, and TCRdb's table has in-frame clones only and misses some. The repertoire consists of 40,000 to 50,000 clones, with 86% occurring once and the leading ten covering about 12%. CDR3 size: 13 residues. CDR1 is SNHLY, CDR2 FYNNEI, per germline. V was shortened by 7 bases and J by 5 bases, with 15 bases between the two germline ends. The rearrangement uses TRBV2 and TRBJ2-7; D is possibly TRBD1 or TRBD2 (6 bases each). The source was CD4+ or CD8+ T cells sorted from blood, collected in a trial of the OX40 agonist ivuxolimab. The TCR was taken from an adult with an advanced solid tumor such as melanoma, head and neck, liver or kidney cancer. CDR3 nucleotide sequence: TGTGCCAGCACGGGGGCAGGGGTCCACGAGCAGTACTTC. Translation gives CASTGAGVHEQYF.